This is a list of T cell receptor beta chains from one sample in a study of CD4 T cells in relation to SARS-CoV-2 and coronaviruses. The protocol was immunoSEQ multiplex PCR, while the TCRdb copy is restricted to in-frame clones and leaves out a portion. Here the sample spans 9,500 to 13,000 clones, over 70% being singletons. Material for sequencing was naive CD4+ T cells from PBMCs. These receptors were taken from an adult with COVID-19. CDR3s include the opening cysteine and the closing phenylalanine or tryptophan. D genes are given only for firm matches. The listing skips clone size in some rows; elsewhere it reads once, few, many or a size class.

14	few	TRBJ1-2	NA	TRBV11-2	TGTGCCAGCAGCCCAAGTCCGGACCTCTTAGGCTACACCTTC	CASSPSPDLLGYTF
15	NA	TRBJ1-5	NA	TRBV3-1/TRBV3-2	TGTGCCAGCAGCCAAGTTCCGAATACCAATCAGCCCCAGCATTTT	CASSQVPNTNQPQHF
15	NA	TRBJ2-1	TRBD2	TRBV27	TGTGCCAGCAGGTTCCGCGGAGCGGGGTGGAATGAGCAGTTCTTC	CASRFRGAGWNEQFF
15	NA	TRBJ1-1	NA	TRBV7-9	TGTGCCAGCAGCCCGCAGGGACAAATGAACACTGAAGCTTTCTTT	CASSPQGQMNTEAFF
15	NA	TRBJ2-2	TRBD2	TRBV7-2	TGTGCCAGCAGCATTAGCGGGGGGCTCACCGGGGAGCTGTTTTTT	CASSISGGLTGELFF
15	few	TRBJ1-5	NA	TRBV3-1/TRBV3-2	TGTGCCAGCAGCCTTGGTTCACTTAGCAATCAGCCCCAGCATTTT	CASSLGSLSNQPQHF
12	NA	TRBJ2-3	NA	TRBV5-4	TGTGCCAGCAGCCAAAACACAGATACGCAGTATTTT	CASSQNTDTQYF
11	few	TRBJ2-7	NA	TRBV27	TGTGCCAGCACCCCCAAACCCGAGCAGTACTTC	CASTPKPEQYF
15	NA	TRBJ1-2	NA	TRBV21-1	TGTGCCAGCAGCAAAGGGGCCAGGGGGTTCTATGGCTACACCTTC	CASSKGARGFYGYTF
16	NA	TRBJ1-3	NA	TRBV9	TGTGCCAGCAGCGTAGGCGGCAGGAACTCTGGAAACACCATATATTTT	CASSVGGRNSGNTIYF
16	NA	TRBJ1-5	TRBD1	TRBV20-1	TGCAGTGCTAGTGATCCGGGACAGGGGAACAATCAGCCCCAGCATTTT	CSASDPGQGNNQPQHF
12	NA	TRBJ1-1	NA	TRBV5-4	TGTGCCAGCAGCCCTCGGGACACTGAAGCTTTCTTT	CASSPRDTEAFF
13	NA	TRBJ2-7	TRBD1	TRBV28	TGTGCCAGCAGTTCCCAGGGGGCCGGCGAGCAGTACTTC	CASSSQGAGEQYF
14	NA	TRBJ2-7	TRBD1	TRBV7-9	TGTGCCAGCAGCAACCAGGGGGCCTACTACGAGCAGTACTTC	CASSNQGAYYEQYF
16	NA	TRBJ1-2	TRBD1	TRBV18	TGTGCCAGCTCAGGCGACCGGGACAGGGTCTACTATGGCTACACCTTC	CASSGDRDRVYYGYTF
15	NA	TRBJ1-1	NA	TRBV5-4	TGTGCCAGCAGCGTAAGACAAACCTCTGGCACTGAAGCTTTCTTT	CASSVRQTSGTEAFF
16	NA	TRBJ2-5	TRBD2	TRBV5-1	TGCGCCAGCAGCTTGGCTGGATCTAGCGGCGGGGAGACCCAGTACTTC	CASSLAGSSGGETQYF
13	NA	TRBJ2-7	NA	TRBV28	TGTGCCAGCAGTTTCGGGGTTTCCTACGAGCAGTACTTC	CASSFGVSYEQYF
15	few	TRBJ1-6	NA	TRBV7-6	TGTGCCAGCAGCCCGGCGGGGAATTATAATTCACCCCTCCACTTT	CASSPAGNYNSPLHF
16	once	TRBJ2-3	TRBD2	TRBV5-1	TGCGCCAGCAGCTGGACTAGCGGGGGGAGCACAGATACGCAGTATTTT	CASSWTSGGSTDTQYF
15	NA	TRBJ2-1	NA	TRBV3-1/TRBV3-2	TGTGCCAGCAGCCAAAGCGCCACGGCCTACAATGAGCAGTTCTTC	CASSQSATAYNEQFF
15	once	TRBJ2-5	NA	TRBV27	TGTGCCAGCAGTTTATCGCTCAAGGGACAAGAGACCCAGTACTTC	CASSLSLKGQETQYF
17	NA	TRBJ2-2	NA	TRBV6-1	TGTGCCAGCAGTGGGGGCAGGATGGTCGTAGGCACCGGGGAGCTGTTTTTT	CASSGGRMVVGTGELFF
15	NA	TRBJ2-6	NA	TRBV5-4	TGTGCCAGCAGCCCATCAATTGCCGGGGCCAACGTCCTGACTTTC	CASSPSIAGANVLTF
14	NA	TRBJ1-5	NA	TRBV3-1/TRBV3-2	TGTGCCAGCAGCCCCCGACTGGGGGATCAGCCCCAGCATTTT	CASSPRLGDQPQHF
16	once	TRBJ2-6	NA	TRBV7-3	TGTGCCAGCAGGAAAAACGGGGACTCTGGGGCCAACGTCCTGACTTTC	CASRKNGDSGANVLTF
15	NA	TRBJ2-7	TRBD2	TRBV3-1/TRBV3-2	TGTGCCAGCAGCCAGGGACTAGCGGGGTTCTACGAGCAGTACTTC	CASSQGLAGFYEQYF
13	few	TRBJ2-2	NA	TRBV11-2	TGTGCCAGCAGCCGCTTGCTGGGCGGGGAGCTGTTTTTT	CASSRLLGGELFF
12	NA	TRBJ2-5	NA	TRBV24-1	TGTGCCACCAGTGATTTCAGGGAGACCCAGTACTTC	CATSDFRETQYF
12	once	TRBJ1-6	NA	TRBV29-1	TGCAGCATCACCCGCTTAAATTCACCCCTCCACTTT	CSITRLNSPLHF
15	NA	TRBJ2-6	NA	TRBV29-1	TGCAGCGGTAGGAGGATGGGGTCTGGGGCCAACGTCCTGACTTTC	CSGRRMGSGANVLTF
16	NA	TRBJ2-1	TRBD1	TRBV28	TGTGCCAGCAGTCCGAAAGGGACAGCAGACTACAATGAGCAGTTCTTC	CASSPKGTADYNEQFF
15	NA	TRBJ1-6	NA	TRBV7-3	TGTGCCAGCAGCGCCGACATATCCTATAATTCACCCCTCCACTTT	CASSADISYNSPLHF
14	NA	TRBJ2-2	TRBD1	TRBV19	TGTGCCACTTCGGGACAGACGAACACCGGGGAGCTGTTTTTT	CATSGQTNTGELFF
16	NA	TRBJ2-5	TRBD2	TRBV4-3	TGCGCCAGCAGCCAGGGACTAGCGGGGGGCCAAGAGACCCAGTACTTC	CASSQGLAGGQETQYF
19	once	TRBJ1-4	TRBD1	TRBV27	TGTGCCAGCAGTTTATTAAAAATCACAGGGGGCGCAACTAATGAAAAACTGTTTTTT	CASSLLKITGGATNEKLFF
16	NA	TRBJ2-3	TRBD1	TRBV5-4	TGTGCCAGCAGCGGCCGGACAGGGGGAGGCACAGATACGCAGTATTTT	CASSGRTGGGTDTQYF
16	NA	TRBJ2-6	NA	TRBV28	TGTGCCAGCAGTTCGCCAGGGTCGTCTGGGGCCAACGTCCTGACTTTC	CASSSPGSSGANVLTF
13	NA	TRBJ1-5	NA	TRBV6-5	TGTGCCAGCAGATGGGGGCCGAATCAGCCCCAGCATTTT	CASRWGPNQPQHF
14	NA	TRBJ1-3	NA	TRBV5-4	TGTGCCAGCAGCTTGGGGGACGCCCTTAACACCATATATTTT	CASSLGDALNTIYF
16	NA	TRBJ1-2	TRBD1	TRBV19	TGTGCCAGTAGTATAGCCAGTGACGACAGGGTTTCTGGCTACACCTTC	CASSIASDDRVSGYTF
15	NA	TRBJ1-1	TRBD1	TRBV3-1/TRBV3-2	TGTGCCAGCAGCCAAGGGGACAGGGTACCAACTGAAGCTTTCTTT	CASSQGDRVPTEAFF
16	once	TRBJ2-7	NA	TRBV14	TGTGCCAGCAGCCAAGGGGCGTGGGGGAGGTTTTACGAGCAGTACTTC	CASSQGAWGRFYEQYF
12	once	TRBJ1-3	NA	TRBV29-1	TGCAGCGTTGGGACACTTCTCAACACCATATATTTT	CSVGTLLNTIYF
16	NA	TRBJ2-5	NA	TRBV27	TGTGCCAGCAGACTAGGGGGGACCGCTTTGGCGGAGACCCAGTACTTC	CASRLGGTALAETQYF
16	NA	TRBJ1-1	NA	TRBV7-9	TGTGCCAGCAGCCCAACTGACCCCCCCCGACGTGTTGAAGCTTTCTTT	CASSPTDPPRRVEAFF